Shown below are 7 T cell receptor beta chains from a single sample sequenced in a study of T cell responses to AZD1222 COVID-19 vaccine. Data came from immunoSEQ multiplex PCR; TCRdb stores just in-frame clones and leaves some out. Altogether over 130,000 clones are present, over 75% being singletons, with the ten largest covering around 3.1%. Sequencing was performed on peripheral blood, taken 28 days after the second AZD1222 dose. All receptors come from an adult who received the AZD1222 COVID-19 vaccine.

The chain has TRBV3-1 (or the pseudogene TRBV3-2) and TRBJ2-1; D is possibly TRBD1 (6 bases). The CDR3 spans 16 residues. The germline V gene encodes CDR1 LGHDT and CDR2 YNNKEL (reference sequence). The V end was cut by 2 bases, the J end by 5 bases, with 16 bases between. The DNA for the CDR3 is TGTGCCAGCAGCCAAATGCCCCGACAGGCGCACAATGAGCAGTTCTTC. Its translation is CASSQMPRQAHNEQFF.

V gene TRBV7-8 combines with J gene TRBJ1-4, with a tentative D call TRBD1 (5 bases). CDR1 is SGHVS and CDR2 is FQNEAQ in the germline V gene. This CDR3 has 15 amino acids. Trimming cost V 0 bases and J 4 bases, with 9 bases left between them. CDR3 in amino acids: CASSLAGPFNEKLFF. The CDR3 region has the DNA TGTGCCAGCAGCTTAGCGGGACCTTTTAATGAAAAACTGTTTTTT.

This clone has a handful of counts. V and J are TRBV10-2 and TRBJ1-1; D gene uncertain. Per germline, CDR1 WSHSY and CDR2 SAAADI. V was trimmed by 0 bases and J by 0 bases, leaving 8 bases between them. CDR3 length: 15 amino acids. CDR3 sequence reads: CASSESGSVNTEAFF. For the CDR3, the DNA is TGCGCCAGCAGTGAGTCGGGGAGTGTGAACACTGAAGCTTTCTTT.

This chain links TRBV28 with TRBJ2-7; D unresolved. Deletions cut 7 bases from V and 5 bases from J, with 9 bases between. This CDR3 contains 11 residues. Germline V gene lookup returns CDR1 MDHEN and CDR2 SYDVKM. CDR3 loop: CASMEFDEQYF. The CDR3 DNA follows: TGTGCCAGCATGGAGTTCGACGAGCAGTACTTC.

The chain recombines TRBV25-1 with TRBJ2-1; D is uncertain. With 3 bases removed from V and 4 bases from J, the gap between germline ends came to 4 bases. The CDR3 is 12 amino acids. Germline V gives CDR1 MGHDK, CDR2 SYGVNS. In DNA form, the CDR3 reads TGTGCCAGCAGTGACAGATACAATGAGCAGTTCTTC. Translated: CASSDRYNEQFF.

This clone appeared a few times. V gene TRBV6-6 combines with J gene TRBJ1-6, with 9 bases that match TRBD1. V trimming: 7 bases; J trimming: 2 bases; junction bases outside the gene matches: 9. The length of the CDR3 is 17 residues. Germline-derived CDR1 and CDR2 are MNHNY and SVGAGI (reference sequence). In nucleotides, the CDR3 is TGTGCCAGCACTCGGGACAGGGCCGACGCCTATAATTCACCCCTCCACTTT. Translating it yields CASTRDRADAYNSPLHF.

The chain carries TRBV20-1 and TRBJ1-1; a possible D gene is TRBD1 (5 bases). This CDR3 region has 11 residues. Per germline, CDR1 DFQATT and CDR2 SNEGSKA (reference sequence). CDR3 protein: CSRVSDTEAFF. The CDR3 DNA reads as TGCAGCAGGGTATCGGACACTGAAGCTTTCTTT.